Sequencing of this TCR beta chain was carried out in a study of blood T cell repertoires in COVID-19. Germline CDR1 MGHDK, CDR2 SYGVNS. The CDR3 extends over 16 amino acids. Trimming cost V 10 bases and J 4 bases, with 23 bases left between them. Libraries were prepared by immunoSEQ multiplex PCR; TCRdb keeps only in-frame clonotypes and omits some of them. The sample contains approximately 50,000 clones, 70% to 80% of which appear only once. Material for sequencing was PBMCs or T cells enriched from blood (not recorded which). The TCR originated in a woman between 50 and 59 years old with acute COVID-19. This chain joins TRBV25-1 and TRBJ1-5, with D perhaps TRBD1 (6 bases). The CDR3 protein is CATHGGQGRGNQPQHF. CDR3 DNA sequence: TGTGCCACCCACGGCGGTCAGGGAAGGGGGAATCAGCCCCAGCATTTT.